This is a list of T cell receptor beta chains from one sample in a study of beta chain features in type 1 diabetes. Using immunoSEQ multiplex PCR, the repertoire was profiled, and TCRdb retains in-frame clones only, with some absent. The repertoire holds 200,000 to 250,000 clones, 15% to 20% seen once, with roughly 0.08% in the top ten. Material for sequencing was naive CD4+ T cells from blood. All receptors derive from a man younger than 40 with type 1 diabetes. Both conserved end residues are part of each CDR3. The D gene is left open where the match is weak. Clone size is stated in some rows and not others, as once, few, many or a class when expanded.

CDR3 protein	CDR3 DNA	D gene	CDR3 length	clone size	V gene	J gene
CATSRDNGRGNYGYTF	TGTGCCACCAGCAGAGATAACGGCAGGGGCAACTATGGCTACACCTTC	NA	16	few	TRBV15	TRBJ1-2
CASSTSNGEGVREQYF	TGTGCCAGCAGTACCTCGAACGGGGAAGGAGTGAGGGAGCAGTACTTC	NA	16	few	TRBV27	TRBJ2-7
CSVVHRTGGYNEQFF	TGCAGCGTTGTTCATCGGACAGGGGGATACAATGAGCAGTTCTTC	TRBD1	15	few	TRBV29-1	TRBJ2-1
CASQEQPAYNEQFF	TGCGCCAGCCAAGAACAGCCGGCCTACAATGAGCAGTTCTTC	NA	14	few	TRBV5-1	TRBJ2-1
CASSDGYEQFF	TGTGCCAGCAGTGACGGATATGAGCAGTTCTTC	NA	11	few	TRBV2	TRBJ2-1
CASSYSGTSGYEQYF	TGTGCCAGCAGTTACTCGGGGACTAGCGGGTACGAGCAGTACTTC	TRBD2	15	NA	TRBV6-5	TRBJ2-7
CASSRRGGGQETQYF	TGTGCCAGCAGTCGACGAGGGGGAGGACAAGAGACCCAGTACTTC	NA	15	NA	TRBV6-5	TRBJ2-5
CASSQDRASRRFF	TGTGCCAGCAGCCAAGATCGGGCGTCCCGCAGGTTCTTC	NA	13	few	TRBV14	TRBJ2-1
CASSSGGTGNYNEQFF	TGTGCCAGCAGCAGCGGGGGGACAGGGAACTACAATGAGCAGTTCTTC	NA	16	NA	TRBV28	TRBJ2-1
CAWTKSDSHEQYF	TGTGCCTGGACCAAGTCTGACAGTCACGAGCAGTACTTC	NA	13	NA	TRBV30	TRBJ2-7
CASSPTSVPYEQYF	TGTGCCAGCAGCCCCACTAGCGTACCCTACGAGCAGTACTTC	TRBD2	14	few	TRBV11-1	TRBJ2-7
CASTLGPLGEQYF	TGTGCCAGCACCCTGGGACCTTTGGGCGAGCAGTACTTC	NA	13	few	TRBV5-4	TRBJ2-7
CASSDLLETQYF	TGTGCCAGCAGCGATCTACTGGAGACCCAGTACTTC	NA	12	few	TRBV5-6	TRBJ2-5
CASSPSGPYEQYF	TGCGCCAGCAGTCCGTCCGGCCCCTACGAGCAGTACTTC	NA	13	few	TRBV23-1	TRBJ2-7
CASSPDRGGSDTQYF	TGTGCCAGCAGCCCTGACAGGGGAGGGTCAGATACGCAGTATTTT	NA	15	NA	TRBV7-2	TRBJ2-3
CASSPHMQETQYF	TGTGCCAGCAGCCCACATATGCAAGAGACCCAGTACTTC	NA	13	few	TRBV7-2	TRBJ2-5
CASSAGGPSTDTQYF	TGTGCCAGCAGCGCCGGAGGGCCGAGCACAGATACGCAGTATTTT	NA	15	NA	TRBV9	TRBJ2-3
CASSLEFSRGETQYF	TGTGCCAGCAGCTTAGAATTCTCCAGGGGAGAGACCCAGTACTTC	NA	15	NA	TRBV7-2	TRBJ2-5
CASSFKLRRTYNEQFF	TGTGCCAGCAGCTTTAAGTTGAGGCGGACCTACAATGAGCAGTTCTTC	NA	16	NA	TRBV5-4	TRBJ2-1
CAGEDGNTGELFF	TGTGCCGGCGAAGACGGGAACACCGGGGAGCTGTTTTTT	NA	13	few	TRBV14	TRBJ2-2
CASASRPVALEQYF	TGTGCCAGCGCATCCCGGCCGGTAGCCCTCGAGCAGTACTTC	NA	14	once	TRBV25-1	TRBJ2-7
CAWKSTGGFGNTIYF	TGTGCCTGGAAGAGTACCGGGGGCTTTGGAAACACCATATATTTT	NA	15	NA	TRBV30	TRBJ1-3
CASSLGQGAMDEQFF	TGTGCCAGCAGCTTGGGACAGGGGGCTATGGATGAGCAGTTCTTC	TRBD1	15	few	TRBV11-2	TRBJ2-1
CASRRDSYNEQFF	TGTGCCAGCAGAAGGGACAGCTACAATGAGCAGTTCTTC	TRBD1	13	NA	TRBV6-5	TRBJ2-1
CAWGRTNEKLFF	TGTGCTTGGGGCAGAACTAATGAAAAACTGTTTTTT	NA	12	NA	TRBV7-9	TRBJ1-4
CASSLGTGNTIYF	TGCGCCAGCAGCCTCGGGACCGGAAACACCATATATTTT	NA	13	few	TRBV4-3	TRBJ1-3
CASSLNRGRTDTQYF	TGTGCCAGCAGCTTAAACAGGGGGCGCACAGATACGCAGTATTTT	TRBD1	15	NA	TRBV7-2	TRBJ2-3
CASSRQTLSYEQYF	TGCGCCAGCAGCCGGCAGACACTAAGCTACGAGCAGTACTTC	NA	14	NA	TRBV4-3	TRBJ2-7
CATSFVGGQSELLSGNTIYF	TGTGCCACCAGTTTTGTTGGGGGACAGTCGGAACTACTCTCTGGAAACACCATATATTTT	TRBD1	20	few	TRBV15	TRBJ1-3
CASSLQSTDTQYF	TGCGCCAGCAGCTTGCAGAGCACAGATACGCAGTATTTT	NA	13	NA	TRBV5-1	TRBJ2-3
CSVEVWDSYEQYF	TGCAGCGTTGAGGTTTGGGACAGCTACGAGCAGTACTTC	TRBD1	13	few	TRBV29-1	TRBJ2-7
CARRRMDLTDTQYF	TGTGCCAGGAGACGTATGGACCTCACAGATACGCAGTATTTT	NA	14	NA	TRBV7-9	TRBJ2-3
CASSSPSGRVYNEQFF	TGTGCCAGCAGCTCCCCTAGCGGGAGGGTCTACAATGAGCAGTTCTTC	TRBD2	16	NA	TRBV7-8	TRBJ2-1
CASSLTWGTGANVLTF	TGTGCCAGCAGCTTAACCTGGGGGACTGGGGCCAACGTCCTGACTTTC	NA	16	NA	TRBV7-9	TRBJ2-6
CAWSQGYSNQPQHF	TGTGCCTGGAGTCAGGGGTATAGCAATCAGCCCCAGCATTTT	NA	14	NA	TRBV30	TRBJ1-5
CSVTRDRGFHEQYF	TGCAGCGTGACCCGGGACAGGGGATTCCACGAGCAGTACTTC	TRBD1	14	NA	TRBV29-1	TRBJ2-7
CSVVGLLNTEAFF	TGCAGCGTTGTAGGGCTGCTGAACACTGAAGCTTTCTTT	NA	13	NA	TRBV29-1	TRBJ1-1
CTSNIGDEQFF	TGCACCAGCAACATAGGCGATGAGCAGTTCTTC	NA	11	few	TRBV1	TRBJ2-1
CASSLTGQGSDEQFF	TGCGCCAGCAGCTTGACGGGACAGGGTTCGGATGAGCAGTTCTTC	TRBD1	15	few	TRBV5-1	TRBJ2-1
CASSQDSAGGLEQYF	TGCGCCAGCAGCCAAGATTCAGCGGGAGGCCTCGAGCAGTACTTC	TRBD2	15	NA	TRBV4-3	TRBJ2-7
CASSFPGPGEKLFF	TGTGCCAGCAGCTTTCCGGGTCCGGGGGAAAAACTGTTTTTT	NA	14	NA	TRBV5-4	TRBJ1-4
CASSSTSGNTDTQYF	TGTGCCAGCAGCTCTACTAGCGGGAACACAGATACGCAGTATTTT	TRBD2	15	NA	TRBV5-4	TRBJ2-3
CASSASFRETQYF	TGTGCCAGCAGCGCCTCGTTCAGAGAGACCCAGTACTTC	NA	13	NA	TRBV21-1	TRBJ2-5
CASSPTRINEQFF	TGTGCCAGCAGTCCTACTAGGATCAATGAGCAGTTCTTC	NA	13	few	TRBV28	TRBJ2-1
CASSQDRAPEQYF	TGCGCCAGCAGCCAAGACAGGGCCCCCGAGCAGTACTTC	NA	13	NA	TRBV4-1	TRBJ2-7
CAWSMGRGAGELFF	TGTGCCTGGAGCATGGGGCGAGGAGCCGGGGAGCTGTTTTTT	NA	14	NA	TRBV30	TRBJ2-2
CAWSSEGREKLFF	TGTGCCTGGAGTTCGGAGGGGCGGGAAAAACTGTTTTTT	NA	13	few	TRBV30	TRBJ1-4
CAWTRQDGNQPQHF	TGTGCCTGGACCCGACAGGACGGCAATCAGCCCCAGCATTTT	NA	14	NA	TRBV30	TRBJ1-5
CASSRGEKETQYF	TGTGCCAGCAGCCGGGGAGAAAAAGAGACCCAGTACTTC	NA	13	NA	TRBV4-2	TRBJ2-5
CASSGSWGGGTQYF	TGTGCCAGCAGTGGATCCTGGGGAGGGGGTACGCAGTATTTT	NA	14	NA	TRBV25-1	TRBJ2-3
CASSDLEPTNTEAFF	TGTGCCAGCAGTGATTTGGAACCGACGAACACTGAAGCTTTCTTT	NA	15	few	TRBV25-1	TRBJ1-1
CASSPSTGYGYTF	TGTGCCAGCAGCCCTTCGACAGGCTATGGCTACACCTTC	NA	13	few	TRBV14	TRBJ1-2
CASKGTAYSYEQYF	TGTGCCAGCAAAGGGACAGCCTACTCCTACGAGCAGTACTTC	TRBD1	14	NA	TRBV2	TRBJ2-7
CASSDQGYEQYF	TGTGCCAGCAGTGATCAGGGCTACGAGCAGTACTTC	NA	12	NA	TRBV25-1	TRBJ2-7
CASRGQGADTQYF	TGTGCCAGCAGGGGACAGGGGGCAGATACGCAGTATTTT	TRBD1	13	NA	TRBV25-1	TRBJ2-3